This entry lists 6 T cell receptor beta chains sequenced from one sample in a study of blood T cell repertoires in COVID-19. Repertoires were generated with immunoSEQ multiplex PCR, while TCRdb's copy carries only in-frame clones and drops some. The sample consists of 100,000 or so clones, approximately 81% of them appearing once. The sequencing input was peripheral blood. All receptors derive from an older woman with active or convalescent COVID-19.

Worth noting for this clone: The sample has other DNA sequences that encode this CDR3 too. The V gene is TRBV19, the J gene TRBJ1-1; D unclear. The CDR3 length is 13 residues. V lost 3 bases and J 0 bases, leaving 5 bases between the germline ends. CDR1 and CDR2 from the germline V gene are LNHDA and SQIVND (reference sequence). DNA of the CDR3: TGTGCCAGTAGTATTAGAGTGAACACTGAAGCTTTCTTT. This gives the protein CASSIRVNTEAFF. Using reference TRBV19 and TRBJ1-1 for the parts outside the CDR3, the full variable domain is DGGITQSPKYLFRKEGQNVTLSCEQNLNHDAMYWYRQDPGQGLRLIYYSQIVNDFQKGDIAEGYSVSREKKESFPLTVTSAQKNPTAFYLCASSIRVNTEAFFGQGTRLTVV.

The V gene is TRBV7-2, the J gene TRBJ2-3, with D possibly being TRBD2 (6 bases). The CDR3 loop spans 13 amino acids. Per the germline V gene, CDR1 is SGHTA and CDR2 is FQGNSA. Trimming shortened V by 3 bases and J by 6 bases, and 10 bases separated the two germline ends. CDR3 protein: CASSLRDSDTQYF. As DNA, the CDR3 is TGTGCCAGCAGCTTGCGGGATTCTGATACGCAGTATTTT.

V gene TRBV5-4 combines with J gene TRBJ2-5; 13 nucleotides match TRBD2. The ends lost 2 bases at V and 11 bases at J; junction bases unmatched: 9. CDR1 is SGHNT, CDR2 YYREEE, per germline (reference sequence). This CDR3 contains 15 residues. CDR3 residues: CASSFSGTSGKSQYF. CDR3 nucleotides: TGTGCCAGCAGCTTCTCCGGGACTAGCGGGAAGTCTCAGTACTTC.

The J gene is TRBJ2-2, the V gene TRBV4-3; D possibly corresponds to TRBD2 (6 bases). The CDR3 has 18 residues. The germline gives CDR1 LGHNA, CDR2 YSLEER. V was trimmed by 4 bases and J by 4 bases, leaving 22 bases between them. In nucleotides, the CDR3 is TGCGCCAGCAGCCCGGAACACGCGGGGCTTTTGGGCACCGGGGAGCTGTTTTTT. It codes for CASSPEHAGLLGTGELFF.

The chain has TRBV19 and TRBJ1-3; D possibly corresponds to TRBD1 (6 bases). The CDR3 is 14 residues long. With 9 bases removed from V and 0 bases from J, the gap between germline ends came to 12 bases. CDR1 is LNHDA, CDR2 SQIVND, per germline (reference sequence). The CDR3 here is CASRDRLSGNTIYF. CDR3 in DNA: TGTGCCAGCCGAGACAGGCTCTCTGGAAACACCATATATTTT.

The chain recombines TRBV11-2 with TRBJ1-3, with D unclear. From germline, CDR1 is SGHAT and CDR2 FQNNGV. Trimming cost V 5 bases and J 0 bases, with 8 bases left between them. The CDR3 spans 14 residues. As DNA, the CDR3 is TGTGCCAGCAGCCCAGGTCTCTCTGGAAACACCATATATTTT. Its protein product is CASSPGLSGNTIYF.